The T cell receptor (beta chain) under discussion was sequenced for a study of T-cell reconstitution after alpha-beta-depleted transplantation in children. Unique molecular identifiers were incorporated during preparation of the TCRbeta library. TCRdb re-derived calls from the PCR reads in MiXCR, one entry per CDR3 protein. The table shows 480,000 or so distinct CDR3 sequences, with 10% occurring only once. CDR3 length equals 12 residues. The germline V gene encodes CDR1 SQVTM and CDR2 ANQGSEA. V shed 5 bases and J shed 6 bases, with 14 bases lying between them. The origin of this receptor is a child aged 2-9 years with inherited bone marrow failure, due to receive a stem cell transplant. The sample consisted of PBMCs, taken before TCRalphabeta/CD19-depleted stem cell transplant. The chain joins TRBV29-1 to TRBJ2-7; TRBD2 is a possible D gene (5 bases). The CDR3 spells CSVLGSPLEQYF. CDR3 nucleotide sequence: TGCAGCGTTCTGGGGAGCCCCCTCGAGCAGTACTTC.